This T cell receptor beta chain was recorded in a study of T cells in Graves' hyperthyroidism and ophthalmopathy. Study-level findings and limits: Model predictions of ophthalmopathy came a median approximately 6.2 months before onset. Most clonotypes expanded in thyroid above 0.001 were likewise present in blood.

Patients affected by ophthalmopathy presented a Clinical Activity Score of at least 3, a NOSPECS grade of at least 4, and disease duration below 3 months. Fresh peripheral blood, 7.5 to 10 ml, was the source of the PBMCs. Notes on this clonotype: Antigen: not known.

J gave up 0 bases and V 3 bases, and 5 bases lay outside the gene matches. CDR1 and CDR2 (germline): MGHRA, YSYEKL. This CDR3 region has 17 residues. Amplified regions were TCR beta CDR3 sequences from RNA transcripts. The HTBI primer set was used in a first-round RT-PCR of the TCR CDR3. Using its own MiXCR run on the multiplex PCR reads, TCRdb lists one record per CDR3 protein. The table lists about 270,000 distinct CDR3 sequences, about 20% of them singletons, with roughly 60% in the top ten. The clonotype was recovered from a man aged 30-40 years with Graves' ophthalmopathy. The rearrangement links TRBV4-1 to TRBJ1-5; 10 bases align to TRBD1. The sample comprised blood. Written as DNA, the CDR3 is TGCGCCAGCAGCCAGACAGGGGGCATGGATAGCAATCAGCCCCAGCATTTT. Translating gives CASSQTGGMDSNQPQHF.